The entry that follows covers one T cell receptor (beta chain) sequence. What it recognizes is unknown. The CDR3 spans 16 residues. Germline assignment: CDR1 SGHRS and CDR2 YFSETQ. V was pared by 1 base and J by 5 bases, with 19 bases between. Amplified TCR beta CDR3 regions were obtained using RNA transcripts as template. The library came from an HTBI-primed first-round RT-PCR and a second-round multiplex PCR. MiXCR, run by TCRdb on the multiplex PCR reads, gives a single entry per CDR3 protein. The sample includes more than 1,000,000 distinct CDR3 sequences, 35% to 40% of them seen just once. This entry belongs to a study of Graves' ophthalmopathy and Graves' hyperthyroidism. About the research overall: Hyperthyroidism showing no ophthalmopathy within 18 months of follow-up was stable. General observations from the study: The study's model predicted ophthalmopathy progression at 70.59% sensitivity and 72.22% specificity.

The V gene is TRBV5-1, the J gene TRBJ2-7, with D uncertain. The clonotype comes from an adult man with Graves' hyperthyroidism. The sample taken for sequencing was peripheral blood or thyroid tissue (not recorded which). DNA for the CDR3: TGCGCCAGCAGCTTGCTCTTTCCGAACTCACCTCACGAGCAGTACTTC. Protein product: CASSLLFPNSPHEQYF.